The 9 T cell receptor beta chains listed next were all sequenced from one sample in a study of shared clonotypes between healthy human individuals. Clones were read by immunoSEQ multiplex PCR, and TCRdb kept only the in-frame ones, dropping some. The repertoire includes just over 2,000,000 clones, 85% to 95% of them detected once, and 0.13% sits in the top ten. Sequences were obtained from naive CD4+ T cells sorted from blood. The subset is: CD45RA+ positively selected. The origin of the receptors is a man aged 18 to 35 in good health.

This rearrangement joins TRBV4-1 to TRBJ2-1; 8 bases are shared with TRBD2. Germline V CDR1 and CDR2: MGHRA, YSYEKL. The CDR3 is 16 residues long. V shed 0 bases and J 5 bases; nucleotides not matched to a gene: 6. DNA of the CDR3: TGCGCCAGCAGCCAAGATCGGGTAGCGGGAAACAATGAGCAGTTCTTC. It translates to CASSQDRVAGNNEQFF.

This clone came up once. This chain connects TRBV7-6 to TRBJ1-3; TRBD1 is a possible D gene (5 bases). Deletions cut 0 bases from V and 4 bases from J, with 10 bases between. The CDR3 sequence is 15 residues long. CDR1 SGHVS and CDR2 FNYEAQ come from the germline V gene. The CDR3 protein is CASSLAGQGGNTIYF. CDR3 sequence (DNA): TGTGCCAGCAGCTTAGCGGGGCAGGGAGGAAACACCATATATTTT.

CDR3 sequence reads: CASSRNRGLNEKLFF. The CDR3 DNA sequence: TGCGCCAGCAGCCGAAACAGGGGGCTAAATGAAAAACTGTTTTTT. The gene calls are TRBV4-3 and TRBJ1-4; 9 nucleotides match TRBD1. Germline CDR1 reads LGHNA; CDR2 reads YSLEER. The CDR3 is made up of 15 amino acids. The V segment lost 4 bases and the J segment 5 bases; nucleotides outside the gene matches: 5.

The chain has TRBV9 and TRBJ2-3, with 7 nucleotides matching TRBD2. Germline-derived CDR1 and CDR2 are SGDLS and YYNGEE. J was trimmed by 2 bases and V by 2 bases; bases with no gene match: 5. The CDR3 length is 15 residues. In DNA, the CDR3 is TGTGCCAGCAGCGTTAGCGGGCATTACACAGATACGCAGTATTTT. Translation gives CASSVSGHYTDTQYF.

The rearrangement joins TRBV4-1 to TRBJ2-7; D is undetermined. Germline assignment: CDR1 MGHRA and CDR2 YSYEKL. V lost 0 bases, J lost 4 bases, and 16 bases lay in between. The CDR3 extends over 16 amino acids. The CDR3, as DNA: TGCGCCAGCAGCCAAGATCACGGCAGGCTGGGATACGAGCAGTACTTC. Translating it yields CASSQDHGRLGYEQYF.

V is TRBV18 and J is TRBJ1-3; 7 bases are a match to TRBD1. The CDR3 totals 14 residues. The J segment lost 4 bases and the V segment lost 5 bases, leaving 5 bases of the junction unmatched. From germline, CDR1 is KGHSH and CDR2 LQKENI. The DNA of the CDR3 is TGTGCCAGCTCAGCCGGGACAGAGGGAAACACCATATATTTT. Residues: CASSAGTEGNTIYF.

This chain links TRBV4-3 with TRBJ1-6; D not resolved. The CDR3 is made up of 19 amino acids. Germline CDR1 and CDR2: LGHNA and YSLEER. V was pared by 0 bases and J by 9 bases, with 24 bases between. The DNA of the CDR3 is TGCGCCAGCAGCCAAGAGCGGGCTGCGGCGGAACCACGTCGTTCACCCCTCCACTTT. It yields the protein CASSQERAAAEPRRSPLHF.

CDR3 amino acids: CASSTPGQGRETQYF. The CDR3, as DNA: TGTGCCAGTAGTACACCGGGACAGGGAAGAGAGACCCAGTACTTC. The chain recombines TRBV19 with TRBJ2-5; 9 nucleotides agree with TRBD1. The V gene's germline CDR1 is LNHDA and CDR2 SQIVND (reference sequence). J was trimmed by 4 bases and V by 4 bases; bases with no gene match: 7. This CDR3 has 15 amino acids.

The V and J genes are TRBV7-2 and TRBJ1-5; 8 bases align to TRBD1. Losses at the gene ends were 5 bases for V and 0 bases for J; bases not matched to a gene: 9. This CDR3 contains 17 residues. Germline V gene data show CDR1 as SGHTA and CDR2 as FQGNSA. Written as DNA, the CDR3 is TGTGCCAGCAGCACCGGGACAGGTTCCTATAGCAATCAGCCCCAGCATTTT. As protein: CASSTGTGSYSNQPQHF.